The clone carrying this TCR beta chain came up a few times. What it binds is unknown. This entry belongs to a study of identical twins. CDR3 length equals 12 residues. The germline V gene has CDR1 SGHTA and CDR2 FQGNSA. Points from the study as a whole: Out-of-frame alpha sequences common to twins were enriched for low generation probability.

TCRdb processed the 5' RACE reads anew with MiXCR; each CDR3 protein has one entry. The sample holds more than 1.5 million distinct CDR3 sequences; roughly a third are singletons and the top ten take under 0.35%. The J gene is TRBJ2-5, the V gene TRBV7-2; D is possibly TRBD1 (7 bases). The DNA matches TRBJ2-7 better at its end, which makes the J call doubtful. This receptor was taken from a newborn girl in good health. The sequenced sample consisted of cord blood. The CDR3 reads CASSQGGSEQYF. CDR3 nucleotides: TGTGCCAGCAGCCAGGGGGGCAGCGAGCAGTACTTC.